One sample yielded the 4 T cell receptor beta chains listed below, sequenced in a study of blood T cells in healthy people across ages. A sample-barcoded 5' primer and a J-beta primer mix were used in a second PCR of roughly 6 to 11 cycles. TCRdb redid the calling of the 5' RACE reads with MiXCR, one entry per CDR3 protein. The table includes over a million distinct CDR3 sequences, around 45% detected once. Sequencing used blood. These receptors were collected from an older woman in good health.

CDR3 sequence: CSARATSGETQYF. The CDR3 coding sequence is TGCAGTGCTAGAGCCACTAGCGGGGAGACCCAGTACTTC. This chain uses TRBV20-1 with TRBJ2-5, with 9 bases matching TRBD2. CDR1 is DFQATT, CDR2 SNEGSKA, per germline (reference sequence). The J segment lost 5 bases and the V segment lost 1 base, leaving 2 bases of the junction unmatched. The CDR3 covers 13 residues.

This clonotype was counted between two and nine times. This chain joins TRBV16 and TRBJ2-1; D is unresolved. Trimming removed 2 bases at V and 6 bases at J, with 11 bases between. The germline gives CDR1 KGHSY, CDR2 FQNENV. CDR3 length: 14 amino acids. This chain's CDR3 is CASSQQRSLNEQFF. CDR3 nucleotide sequence: TGTGCCAGCAGCCAACAACGCAGTCTCAATGAGCAGTTCTTC.

The CDR3 coding sequence is TGTGCCAGCAGCTTCAACTCCTACCAAGAGACCCAGTACTTC. It yields the protein CASSFNSYQETQYF. The chain combines TRBV3-1 with TRBJ2-5; D call uncertain. The CDR3 runs to 14 residues. Trimming cost V 5 bases and J 0 bases, with 10 bases left between them. Per the germline V gene, CDR1 is LGHDT and CDR2 is YNNKEL (reference sequence).

Only a few counts were recorded for this clonotype. This chain uses TRBV20-1 with TRBJ2-1, with TRBD2 matching 10 bases. Germline V gene sequence: CDR1 DFQATT, CDR2 SNEGSKA (reference sequence). Germline trimming cut 5 bases from V and 10 bases from J; bases unmatched to any gene: 11. The CDR3 covers 14 residues. The DNA of the CDR3 is TGCAGTGCTCGGGGTCTAGCGGGAGAGGACGAGCAGTTCTTC. Protein product: CSARGLAGEDEQFF.